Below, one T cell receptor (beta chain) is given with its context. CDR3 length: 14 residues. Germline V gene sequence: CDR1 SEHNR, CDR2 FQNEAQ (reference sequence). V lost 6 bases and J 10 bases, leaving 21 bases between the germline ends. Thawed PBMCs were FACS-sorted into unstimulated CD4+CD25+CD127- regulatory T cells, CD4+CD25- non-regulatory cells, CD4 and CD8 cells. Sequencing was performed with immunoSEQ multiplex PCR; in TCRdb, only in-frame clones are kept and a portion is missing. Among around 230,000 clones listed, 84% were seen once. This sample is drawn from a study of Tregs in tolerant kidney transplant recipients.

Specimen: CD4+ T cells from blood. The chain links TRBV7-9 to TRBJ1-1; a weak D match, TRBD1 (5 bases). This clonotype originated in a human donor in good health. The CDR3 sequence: CASRFIWDLSTAFF. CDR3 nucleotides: TGTGCCAGCAGATTTATCTGGGACCTCTCGACAGCTTTCTTT.